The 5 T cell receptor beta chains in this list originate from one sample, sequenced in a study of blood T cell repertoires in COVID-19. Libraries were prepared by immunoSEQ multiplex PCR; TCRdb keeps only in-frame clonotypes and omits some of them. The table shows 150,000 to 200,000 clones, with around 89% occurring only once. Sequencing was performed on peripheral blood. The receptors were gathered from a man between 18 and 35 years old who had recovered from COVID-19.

CDR3 DNA: TGTGCCAGCAGCCGCGGGACAGGGAAAAACTATGGCTACACCTTC. It specifies CASSRGTGKNYGYTF. The V gene is TRBV5-6, the J gene TRBJ1-2; 9 bases align to TRBD1. CDR1 and CDR2 (germline): SGHDT, YYEEEE. CDR3 length equals 15 residues. V gave up 4 bases and J gave up 2 bases; unmatched junction bases: 6.

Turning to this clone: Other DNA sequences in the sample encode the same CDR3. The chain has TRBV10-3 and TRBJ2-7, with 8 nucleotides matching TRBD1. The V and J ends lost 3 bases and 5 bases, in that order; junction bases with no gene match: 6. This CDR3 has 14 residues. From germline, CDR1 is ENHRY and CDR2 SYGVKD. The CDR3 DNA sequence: TGTGCCATCAGTGATCCCGGGACAGGAGACGAGCAGTACTTC. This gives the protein CAISDPGTGDEQYF.

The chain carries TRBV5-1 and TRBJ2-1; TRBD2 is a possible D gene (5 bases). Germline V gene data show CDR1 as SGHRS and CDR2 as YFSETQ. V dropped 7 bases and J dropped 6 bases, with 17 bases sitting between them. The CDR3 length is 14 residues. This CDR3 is CASGLGPQPNEQFF. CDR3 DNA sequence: TGCGCCAGCGGACTTGGCCCCCAACCCAATGAGCAGTTCTTC.

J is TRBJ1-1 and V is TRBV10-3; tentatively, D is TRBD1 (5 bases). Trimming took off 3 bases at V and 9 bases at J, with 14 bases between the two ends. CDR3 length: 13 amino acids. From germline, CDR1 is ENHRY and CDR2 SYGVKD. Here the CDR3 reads CAISEGQGGKAFF. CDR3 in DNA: TGTGCCATCAGTGAAGGGCAGGGAGGTAAAGCTTTCTTT.

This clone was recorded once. CDR3 DNA sequence: TGTGCCAGCAGCCCTGGAGAGAACACTGAAGCTTTCTTT. This codes for CASSPGENTEAFF. The chain carries TRBV12-3 or TRBV12-4 and TRBJ1-1; no clear D gene. The V gene lost 6 bases and the J gene lost 1 base, with 9 bases spanning the gap. CDR3 size: 13 residues.